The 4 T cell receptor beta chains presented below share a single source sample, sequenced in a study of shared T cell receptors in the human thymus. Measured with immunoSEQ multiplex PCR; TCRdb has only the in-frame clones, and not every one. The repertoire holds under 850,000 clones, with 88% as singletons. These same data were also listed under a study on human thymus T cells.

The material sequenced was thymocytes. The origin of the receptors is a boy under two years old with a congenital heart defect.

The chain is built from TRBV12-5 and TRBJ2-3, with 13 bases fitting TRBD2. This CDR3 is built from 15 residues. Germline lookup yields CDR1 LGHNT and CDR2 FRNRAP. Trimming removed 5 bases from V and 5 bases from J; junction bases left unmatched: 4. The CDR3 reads CASGGLAGDEDTQYF. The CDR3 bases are TGTGCTAGTGGTGGACTAGCGGGAGATGAAGATACGCAGTATTTT.

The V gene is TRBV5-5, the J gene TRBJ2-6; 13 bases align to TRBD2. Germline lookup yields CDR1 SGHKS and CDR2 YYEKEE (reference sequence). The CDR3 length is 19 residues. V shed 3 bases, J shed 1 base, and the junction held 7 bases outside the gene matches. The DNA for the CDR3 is TGTGCCAGCAGCTGGCCGACTAGCGGGAGGCTTTCTGGGGCCAACGTCCTGACTTTC. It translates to CASSWPTSGRLSGANVLTF. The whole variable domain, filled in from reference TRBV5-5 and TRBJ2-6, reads DAGVTQSPTHLIKTRGQQVTLRCSPISGHKSVSWYQQVLGQGPQFIFQYYEKEERGRGNFPDRFSARQFPNYSSELNVNALLLGDSALYLCASSWPTSGRLSGANVLTFGAGSRLTVL.

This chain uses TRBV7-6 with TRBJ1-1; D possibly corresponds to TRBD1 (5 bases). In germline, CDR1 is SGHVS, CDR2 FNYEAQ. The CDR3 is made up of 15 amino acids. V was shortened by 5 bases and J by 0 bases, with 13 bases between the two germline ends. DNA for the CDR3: TGTGCCAGCAGCCGGGACTCTCGGGTGAACACTGAAGCTTTCTTT. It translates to CASSRDSRVNTEAFF.

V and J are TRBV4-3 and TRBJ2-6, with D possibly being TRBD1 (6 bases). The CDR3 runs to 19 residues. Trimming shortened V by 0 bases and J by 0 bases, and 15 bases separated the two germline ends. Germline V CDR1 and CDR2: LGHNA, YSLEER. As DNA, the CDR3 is TGCGCCAGCAGCCAAGATAGGGGCAGGGGAGACTCTGGGGCCAACGTCCTGACTTTC. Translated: CASSQDRGRGDSGANVLTF.